This TCR beta chain was recorded in a study of glioma-infiltrating T cells. TCR alpha and beta CDR3 regions were amplified from RNA using iRepertoire nested multiplex PCR. MiXCR, applied by TCRdb to the multiplex PCR reads, yields one record per CDR3 protein. This sample carries approximately 90,000 distinct CDR3 sequences, about 23% of them seen once, and the ten largest clones take more than 6.5%. The CDR3 consists of 12 residues. V was trimmed by 6 bases and J by 5 bases, leaving 9 bases between them. The V gene's germline CDR1 is SEHNR and CDR2 FQNEAQ (reference sequence). Sequenced material: glioma tissue, nonneoplastic brain tissue, or PBMCs (not recorded which). The TCR originated in a human donor with low-grade glioma or glioblastoma, undergoing nonglioma brain surgery, or in good health (not recorded which). The chain employs TRBV7-9 and TRBJ2-3; D gene ambiguous. The CDR3 sequence: CASSSQGDTQYF. The CDR3 DNA is TGTGCCAGCAGTTCACAAGGAGATACGCAGTATTTT. Drawing the rest from reference TRBV7-9 and TRBJ2-3, the complete variable domain is DTGVSQNPRHKITKRGQNVTFRCDPISEHNRLYWYRQTLGQGPEFLTYFQNEAQLEKSRLLSDRFSAERPKGSFSTLEIQRTEQGDSAMYLCASSSQGDTQYFGPGTRLTVL.